This TCR beta chain was recovered during a study of blood T cell repertoires in COVID-19. The CDR3 totals 15 residues. V was pared by 1 base and J by 4 bases, with 5 bases of the junction left unmatched. Germline CDR1 SGDLS, CDR2 YYNGEE. Sequenced by immunoSEQ multiplex PCR; TCRdb stores in-frame clones only, minus some. The profile shows some 300,000 clones, approximately 86% of them singletons. This sequence was found in a woman in her 70s with COVID-19, enrolled during active disease. The source material was peripheral blood. The chain employs TRBV9 and TRBJ1-2, with TRBD1 identical over 9 bases. The CDR3 sequence: CASSVSTGGIYGYTF. Written as DNA, the CDR3 is TGTGCCAGCAGCGTAAGCACAGGGGGCATCTATGGCTACACCTTC.